Listed below are T cell receptor beta chains from one sample, sequenced in a study of cytomegalovirus exposure and HLA in healthy donors. Only in-frame clones appear in the TCRdb table, and some are missing; sequencing was by immunoSEQ multiplex PCR. In all, the sample yields approximately 180,000 clones. What was sequenced was PBMCs. These receptors came from a man aged 25-45 years in good health and CMV-seronegative. CDR3s include the opening cysteine and the closing phenylalanine or tryptophan. The order of the fields is V gene, CDR3 length, J gene, D gene, CDR3 protein, CDR3 DNA. A D gene is named only where the DNA matches it firmly.

TRBV7-4	15	TRBJ2-7	-	CASSSVVTPSYEQYF	TGTGCCAGCAGCTCTGTAGTTACTCCCTCCTACGAGCAGTACTTC
TRBV12-5	16	TRBJ1-6	TRBD1	CASGLVRDRGSSPLHF	TGTGCTAGTGGTTTGGTACGAGACAGGGGGTCTTCACCCCTCCACTTT
TRBV19	16	TRBJ1-2	-	CASSISPLAGNYGYTF	TGTGCCAGTAGTATTTCCCCTTTGGCGGGAAACTATGGCTACACCTTC
TRBV5-1	14	TRBJ2-4	-	CASSLGTAVVIQYF	TGCGCCAGCAGCTTGGGGACAGCGGTCGTCATTCAGTACTTC
TRBV2	13	TRBJ1-4	TRBD1	CASSPDRVEKLFF	TGTGCCAGCAGTCCGGACAGGGTTGAAAAACTGTTTTTT
TRBV11-2	12	TRBJ2-7	-	CASSPLVYEQYF	TGTGCCAGCAGCCCCCTTGTGTACGAGCAGTACTTC
TRBV6-6	14	TRBJ2-1	TRBD2	CASLPGLAGGEQFF	TGTGCCAGCCTGCCGGGACTAGCGGGAGGTGAGCAGTTCTTC
TRBV7-8	17	TRBJ1-5	TRBD1	CASSPQDREDLNQPQHF	TGTGCCAGCAGCCCCCAGGACAGGGAGGATCTAAATCAGCCCCAGCATTTT
TRBV28	17	TRBJ2-7	TRBD1	CASRPTKGAESSYEQYF	TGTGCCAGCAGGCCGACGAAGGGGGCAGAGTCCTCCTACGAGCAGTACTTC
TRBV18	16	TRBJ1-2	-	CASSEDSPWVDYGYTF	TGTGCCAGCTCGGAGGACAGTCCTTGGGTTGACTATGGCTACACCTTC
TRBV4-3	15	TRBJ2-5	-	CASSRVRQVEETQYF	TGCGCCAGCAGCCGGGTAAGACAGGTCGAGGAGACCCAGTACTTC
TRBV29-1	13	TRBJ1-1	-	CSVGAGLDTEAFF	TGCAGCGTTGGGGCGGGGTTGGATACTGAAGCTTTCTTT
TRBV7-8	16	TRBJ2-7	TRBD2	CASSSRTSGSRYEQYF	TGTGCCAGCAGCTCGAGGACTAGCGGGAGTAGGTACGAGCAGTACTTC
TRBV11-2	14	TRBJ2-7	-	CASSLDYSHYEQYF	TGTGCCAGCAGCTTAGATTACTCTCACTACGAGCAGTACTTC
TRBV19	14	TRBJ1-1	TRBD1	CASRNRGGNTEAFF	TGTGCCAGTAGAAACAGGGGGGGGAACACTGAAGCTTTCTTT
TRBV5-8	16	TRBJ1-5	TRBD1	CASSSDRGRLYQPQHF	TGTGCCAGCAGCTCCGACAGGGGGCGACTTTATCAGCCCCAGCATTTT
TRBV5-1	15	TRBJ2-7	-	CASSLNPSSSYEQYF	TGCGCCAGCAGCTTGAACCCCTCGAGCTCCTACGAGCAGTACTTC
TRBV4-3	16	TRBJ1-2	TRBD1	CASSQEVSGTATGYTF	TGCGCCAGCAGCCAGGAGGTTTCCGGGACAGCGACGGGCTACACCTTC